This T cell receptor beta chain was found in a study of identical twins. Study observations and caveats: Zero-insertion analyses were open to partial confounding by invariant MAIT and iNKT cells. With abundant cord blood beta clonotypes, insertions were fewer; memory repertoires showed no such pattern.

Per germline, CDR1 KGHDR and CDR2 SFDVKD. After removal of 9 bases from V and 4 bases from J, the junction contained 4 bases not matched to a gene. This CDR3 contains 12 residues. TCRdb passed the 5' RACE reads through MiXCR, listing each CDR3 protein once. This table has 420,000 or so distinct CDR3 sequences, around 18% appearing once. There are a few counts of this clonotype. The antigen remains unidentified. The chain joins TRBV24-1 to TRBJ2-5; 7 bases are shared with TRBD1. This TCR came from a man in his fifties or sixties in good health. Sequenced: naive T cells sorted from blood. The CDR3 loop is CATQDRRETQYF. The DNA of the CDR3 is TGTGCCACCCAGGACAGGAGAGAGACCCAGTACTTC.